These T cell receptor beta chains were read from a single sample in a study of T cell responses to AZD1222 COVID-19 vaccine. The data were produced by immunoSEQ multiplex PCR, yet TCRdb's version contains in-frame clones alone and is incomplete. The sample lists around 84,000 clones; around nine tenths were seen once. The sample in question was peripheral blood, obtained on day 0 of AZD1222 vaccination. The receptors shown here come from an adult in good health. CDR3s include the opening cysteine and the closing phenylalanine or tryptophan. D genes are given only for firm matches. Only some rows state a clone size, as once, few, many or a class for expanded clones.

v_call: TRBV29-1; d_call: -; j_call: TRBJ1-1; clone_size: -; cdr3_aa: CSVEGLGDTEAFF; cdr3_nt: TGCAGCGTTGAGGGACTCGGGGACACTGAAGCTTTCTTT
v_call: TRBV19; d_call: -; j_call: TRBJ1-1; clone_size: -; cdr3_aa: CASTTSTAAEAFF; cdr3_nt: TGTGCCAGTACCACCTCGACAGCGGCTGAAGCTTTCTTT
v_call: TRBV19; d_call: -; j_call: TRBJ2-3; clone_size: -; cdr3_aa: CASTENKDTQYF; cdr3_nt: TGTGCCAGTACCGAGAATAAAGATACGCAGTATTTT
v_call: TRBV6-6; d_call: -; j_call: TRBJ1-3; clone_size: -; cdr3_aa: CASRDWASGNTIYF; cdr3_nt: TGTGCCAGCAGAGACTGGGCCTCTGGAAACACCATATATTTT
v_call: TRBV5-4; d_call: -; j_call: TRBJ1-2; clone_size: -; cdr3_aa: CASSLGLRGGHYYTF; cdr3_nt: TGTGCCAGCAGCTTGGGGTTACGGGGGGGACATTACTACACCTTC
v_call: TRBV7-2; d_call: -; j_call: TRBJ2-5; clone_size: -; cdr3_aa: CASSLAGVGETQYF; cdr3_nt: TGTGCCAGCAGCTTAGCGGGAGTGGGAGAGACCCAGTACTTC
v_call: TRBV4-1; d_call: -; j_call: TRBJ2-7; clone_size: -; cdr3_aa: CASSQGHPLRSYEQYF; cdr3_nt: TGCGCCAGCAGCCAAGGTCACCCTTTGCGTTCCTACGAGCAGTACTTC
v_call: TRBV6-4; d_call: -; j_call: TRBJ2-1; clone_size: few; cdr3_aa: CASSDAWSTGFNEQFF; cdr3_nt: TGTGCCAGCAGTGACGCTTGGAGTACGGGCTTCAATGAGCAGTTCTTC
v_call: TRBV7-3; d_call: -; j_call: TRBJ2-3; clone_size: -; cdr3_aa: CASSLSPSNTDTQYF; cdr3_nt: TGTGCCAGCAGCTTAAGTCCTAGCAACACAGATACGCAGTATTTT
v_call: TRBV4-2; d_call: -; j_call: TRBJ1-3; clone_size: few; cdr3_aa: CASSQADGDSGNTIYF; cdr3_nt: TGTGCCAGCAGCCAGGCTGACGGCGACTCTGGAAACACCATATATTTT
v_call: TRBV6-5; d_call: -; j_call: TRBJ2-7; clone_size: few; cdr3_aa: CASSYSRDGFYEQYF; cdr3_nt: TGTGCCAGCAGTTACTCTCGGGACGGATTCTACGAGCAGTACTTC
v_call: TRBV7-8; d_call: TRBD1; j_call: TRBJ1-4; clone_size: -; cdr3_aa: CASSSTGGGDEKLFF; cdr3_nt: TGTGCCAGCAGTTCTACAGGGGGCGGGGATGAAAAACTGTTTTTT
v_call: TRBV11-2; d_call: -; j_call: TRBJ1-2; clone_size: -; cdr3_aa: CASTPWGYGYTF; cdr3_nt: TGTGCCAGCACCCCGTGGGGCTATGGCTACACCTTC
v_call: TRBV19; d_call: -; j_call: TRBJ1-1; clone_size: -; cdr3_aa: CASLSDRASWGAFF; cdr3_nt: TGTGCCAGTCTATCCGACCGAGCCTCCTGGGGGGCTTTCTTT
v_call: TRBV7-9; d_call: TRBD2; j_call: TRBJ2-3; clone_size: -; cdr3_aa: CASSRRLAGSDTQYF; cdr3_nt: TGTGCCAGCAGTAGGCGGCTAGCGGGTTCAGATACGCAGTATTTT
v_call: TRBV6-2/TRBV6-3; d_call: TRBD1; j_call: TRBJ2-1; clone_size: -; cdr3_aa: CASSVRGRRAYNEQFF; cdr3_nt: TGTGCCAGCAGTGTCAGGGGGCGTAGGGCCTACAATGAGCAGTTCTTC
v_call: TRBV7-6; d_call: -; j_call: TRBJ2-7; clone_size: -; cdr3_aa: CASSLVAASTYEQYF; cdr3_nt: TGTGCCAGCAGCTTAGTGGCGGCTTCCACCTACGAGCAGTACTTC
v_call: TRBV6-1; d_call: TRBD1; j_call: TRBJ2-6; clone_size: few; cdr3_aa: CASSEPGQTGANVLTF; cdr3_nt: TGTGCCAGCAGTGAACCGGGACAGACAGGGGCCAACGTCCTGACTTTC
v_call: TRBV7-9; d_call: -; j_call: TRBJ2-3; clone_size: -; cdr3_aa: CASSLRGGFTDTQYF; cdr3_nt: TGTGCCAGCAGCTTGCGAGGCGGTTTCACAGATACGCAGTATTTT
v_call: TRBV10-3; d_call: -; j_call: TRBJ1-3; clone_size: -; cdr3_aa: CATRSPLGGPSGNTIYF; cdr3_nt: TGTGCCACCCGATCCCCCCTAGGCGGTCCCTCTGGAAACACCATATATTTT
v_call: TRBV10-3; d_call: -; j_call: TRBJ2-3; clone_size: -; cdr3_aa: CAISGSVGGTDTQYF; cdr3_nt: TGTGCCATCAGCGGGTCGGTGGGGGGCACAGATACGCAGTATTTT
v_call: TRBV7-9; d_call: TRBD2; j_call: TRBJ2-3; clone_size: -; cdr3_aa: CASSQLAGVADTQYF; cdr3_nt: TGTGCCAGCAGCCAACTAGCGGGAGTAGCAGATACGCAGTATTTT
v_call: TRBV27; d_call: -; j_call: TRBJ1-6; clone_size: -; cdr3_aa: CASSRGSYNSPLHF; cdr3_nt: TGTGCCAGCAGCAGAGGAAGCTATAATTCACCCCTCCACTTT
v_call: TRBV7-8; d_call: -; j_call: TRBJ1-2; clone_size: -; cdr3_aa: CASSLLGLVGYTF; cdr3_nt: TGTGCCAGCAGCTTATTGGGACTGGTGGGCTACACCTTC
v_call: TRBV6-2/TRBV6-3; d_call: -; j_call: TRBJ1-1; clone_size: -; cdr3_aa: CASSRGQPEAFF; cdr3_nt: TGTGCCAGCAGTAGGGGACAACCCGAAGCTTTCTTT
v_call: TRBV7-9; d_call: -; j_call: TRBJ1-1; clone_size: -; cdr3_aa: CASDRNTEAFF; cdr3_nt: TGTGCCAGTGATAGGAACACTGAAGCTTTCTTT
v_call: TRBV2; d_call: -; j_call: TRBJ1-2; clone_size: -; cdr3_aa: CASRPDVNYGYTF; cdr3_nt: TGTGCCAGCAGACCTGACGTTAACTATGGCTACACCTTC
v_call: TRBV27; d_call: -; j_call: TRBJ2-1; clone_size: few; cdr3_aa: CASSWRALSRIYNEQFF; cdr3_nt: TGTGCCAGCAGTTGGCGGGCCCTATCCCGCATCTACAATGAGCAGTTCTTC
v_call: TRBV29-1; d_call: -; j_call: TRBJ2-3; clone_size: -; cdr3_aa: CSVVPRGQTLADTQYF; cdr3_nt: TGCAGCGTTGTCCCCAGAGGGCAGACCCTCGCGGATACGCAGTATTTT
v_call: TRBV27; d_call: TRBD2; j_call: TRBJ2-3; clone_size: -; cdr3_aa: CASSQSFPGLADLSTDTQYF; cdr3_nt: TGTGCCAGCAGTCAATCCTTTCCGGGACTAGCGGATCTAAGCACAGATACGCAGTATTTT
v_call: TRBV9; d_call: -; j_call: TRBJ2-1; clone_size: -; cdr3_aa: CASSTDPRRGNEQFF; cdr3_nt: TGTGCCAGCAGCACAGACCCCCGGAGGGGAAATGAGCAGTTCTTC
v_call: TRBV7-9; d_call: -; j_call: TRBJ2-6; clone_size: -; cdr3_aa: CASSSGSGANVLTF; cdr3_nt: TGTGCCAGCAGCTCTGGCTCTGGGGCCAACGTCCTGACTTTC
v_call: TRBV21-1; d_call: -; j_call: TRBJ2-7; clone_size: -; cdr3_aa: CASSKVPQGSFDEQYF; cdr3_nt: TGTGCCAGCAGCAAAGTCCCACAGGGGTCTTTCGACGAGCAGTACTTC
v_call: TRBV3-1/TRBV3-2; d_call: -; j_call: TRBJ1-4; clone_size: -; cdr3_aa: CASSQIASGRTNEKLFF; cdr3_nt: TGTGCCAGCAGCCAAATAGCTTCGGGGAGGACTAATGAAAAACTGTTTTTT
v_call: TRBV5-5; d_call: -; j_call: TRBJ2-3; clone_size: -; cdr3_aa: CATYRGTSTDTQYF; cdr3_nt: TGTGCCACTTACCGGGGCACCAGCACAGATACGCAGTATTTT
v_call: TRBV6-5; d_call: -; j_call: TRBJ1-1; clone_size: -; cdr3_aa: CASSRGLNTEAFF; cdr3_nt: TGTGCCAGCAGTAGGGGTTTGAACACTGAAGCTTTCTTT
v_call: TRBV9; d_call: TRBD2; j_call: TRBJ2-1; clone_size: few; cdr3_aa: CASSVEASGTYNEQFF; cdr3_nt: TGTGCCAGCAGCGTAGAGGCTAGCGGGACCTACAATGAGCAGTTCTTC
v_call: TRBV5-1; d_call: -; j_call: TRBJ2-7; clone_size: -; cdr3_aa: CASSLGDPRDEQYF; cdr3_nt: TGCGCCAGCAGCTTAGGGGACCCCCGGGACGAGCAGTACTTC
v_call: TRBV12-3/TRBV12-4; d_call: -; j_call: TRBJ2-1; clone_size: -; cdr3_aa: CASSFIGYNEQFF; cdr3_nt: TGTGCCAGCAGTTTTATAGGGTACAATGAGCAGTTCTTC
v_call: TRBV7-3; d_call: TRBD1; j_call: TRBJ2-6; clone_size: -; cdr3_aa: CASSSGQVVSGANVLTF; cdr3_nt: TGTGCCAGCAGTTCAGGACAGGTCGTCTCTGGGGCCAACGTCCTGACTTTC
v_call: TRBV12-5; d_call: -; j_call: TRBJ1-6; clone_size: few; cdr3_aa: CASGFGGSYYSPLHF; cdr3_nt: TGTGCTAGTGGTTTTGGTGGTAGCTATTATTCACCCCTCCACTTT